The clone carrying this T cell receptor (beta chain) was picked up one time. Its target is unknown. J gave up 7 bases and V 6 bases, and 0 bases lay outside the gene matches. The length of the CDR3 is 11 residues. The record originates from a study of T cell responses to AZD1222 COVID-19 vaccine. Study results and caveats: Spike-specific TCR breadth and depth both grew after two AZD1222 doses.

The repertoire was sequenced with immunoSEQ multiplex PCR; TCRdb's copy has only in-frame clones and lacks some. The table includes about 140,000 clones, approximately 92% detected once. Sequencing was performed on peripheral blood, taken on day 0 of AZD1222 vaccination. The sequence came from an adult in good health. This chain connects TRBV23-1 to TRBJ2-1; TRBD2 matches 7 bases. TRBV23-1 is treated as an ORF (open reading frame) with a function not yet certain. The DNA for the CDR3 is TGCGCCAGCAGAGCGGGGAATGAGCAGTTCTTC. Translated: CASRAGNEQFF.